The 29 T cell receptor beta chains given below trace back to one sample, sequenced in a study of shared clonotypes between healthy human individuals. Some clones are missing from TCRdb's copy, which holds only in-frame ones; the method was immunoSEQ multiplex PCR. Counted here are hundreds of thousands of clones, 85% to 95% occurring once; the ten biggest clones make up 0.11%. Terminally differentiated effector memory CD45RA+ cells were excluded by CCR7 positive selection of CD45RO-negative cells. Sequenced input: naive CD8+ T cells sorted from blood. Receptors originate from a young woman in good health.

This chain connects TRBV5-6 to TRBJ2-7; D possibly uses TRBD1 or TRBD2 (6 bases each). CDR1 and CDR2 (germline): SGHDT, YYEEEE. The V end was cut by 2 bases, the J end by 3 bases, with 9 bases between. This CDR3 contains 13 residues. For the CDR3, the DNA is TGTGCCAGCAGCTTTCGGGGGCACTACGAGCAGTACTTC. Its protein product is CASSFRGHYEQYF.

CDR3 region: CARSLPPAGELFF. The DNA of the CDR3 is TGTGCCAGAAGCTTGCCCCCGGCCGGGGAGCTGTTTTTT. V gene TRBV5-3 combines with J gene TRBJ2-2; D gene unclear. TRBV5-3 is assigned to the ORF class and has an uncertain function. The germline V and J ends were trimmed by 1 base and 6 bases, with 7 bases remaining between them. The CDR3 loop spans 13 amino acids.

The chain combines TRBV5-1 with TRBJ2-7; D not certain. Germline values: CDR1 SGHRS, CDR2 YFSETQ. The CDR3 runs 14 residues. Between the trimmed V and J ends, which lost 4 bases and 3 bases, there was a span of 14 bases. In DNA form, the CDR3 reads TGCGCCAGCAGCCCCCGGACCGAAAACTACGAGCAGTACTTC. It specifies CASSPRTENYEQYF.

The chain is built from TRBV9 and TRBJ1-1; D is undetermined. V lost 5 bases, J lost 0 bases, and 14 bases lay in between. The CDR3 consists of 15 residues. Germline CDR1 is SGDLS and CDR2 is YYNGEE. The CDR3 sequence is CASREILGMNTEAFF. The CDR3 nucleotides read TGTGCCAGCAGAGAAATCCTCGGTATGAACACTGAAGCTTTCTTT.

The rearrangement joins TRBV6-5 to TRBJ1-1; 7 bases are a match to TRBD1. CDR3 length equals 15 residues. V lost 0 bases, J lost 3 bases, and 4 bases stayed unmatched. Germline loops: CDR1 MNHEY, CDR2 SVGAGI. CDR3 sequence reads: CASSYSTGSYTEAFF. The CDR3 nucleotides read TGTGCCAGCAGTTACTCGACAGGGTCTTACACTGAAGCTTTCTTT.

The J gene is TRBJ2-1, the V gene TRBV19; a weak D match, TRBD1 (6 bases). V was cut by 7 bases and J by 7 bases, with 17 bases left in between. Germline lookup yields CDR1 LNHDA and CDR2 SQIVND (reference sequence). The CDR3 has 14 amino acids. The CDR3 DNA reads TGTGCCAGTATGGGACAAGAAATGGGGAATGAGCAGTTCTTC. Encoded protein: CASMGQEMGNEQFF.

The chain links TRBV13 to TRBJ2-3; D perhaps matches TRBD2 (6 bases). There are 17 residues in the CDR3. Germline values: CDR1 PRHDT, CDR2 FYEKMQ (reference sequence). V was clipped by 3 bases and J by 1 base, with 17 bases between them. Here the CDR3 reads CASSFSTAGRGTDTQYF. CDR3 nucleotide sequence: TGTGCCAGCAGCTTCAGTACCGCGGGAAGAGGCACAGATACGCAGTATTTT.

The CDR3 DNA reads TGTGCCAGCAGCTTTGACAGGGGGCTTGATACGCAGTATTTT. Translating it yields CASSFDRGLDTQYF. The rearrangement uses TRBV7-6 and TRBJ2-3; TRBD1 agrees at 10 bases. CDR1 and CDR2 (germline): SGHVS, FNYEAQ. This CDR3 is built from 14 residues. The junction had 3 bases not matched to a gene; V was cut back by 3 bases and J by 6 bases.

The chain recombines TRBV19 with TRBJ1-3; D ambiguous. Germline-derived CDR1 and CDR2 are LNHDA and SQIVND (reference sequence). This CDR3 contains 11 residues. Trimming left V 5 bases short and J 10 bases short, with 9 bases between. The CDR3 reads CASSYGETIYF. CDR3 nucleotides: TGTGCCAGTAGTTACGGGGAGACCATATATTTT. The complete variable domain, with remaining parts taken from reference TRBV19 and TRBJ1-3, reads DGGITQSPKYLFRKEGQNVTLSCEQNLNHDAMYWYRQDPGQGLRLIYYSQIVNDFQKGDIAEGYSVSREKKESFPLTVTSAQKNPTAFYLCASSYGETIYFGEGSWLTVV.

DNA of the CDR3: TGCGCCAGCAGCCAAGATAGGCGGGAGGAAGGGAACGAGCAGTACTTC. Translating it yields CASSQDRREEGNEQYF. The chain links TRBV4-1 to TRBJ2-7; 8 bases are a match to TRBD2. Germline assignment: CDR1 MGHRA and CDR2 YSYEKL. V dropped 0 bases and J dropped 5; count of bases not matched to a gene: 9. The CDR3 covers 16 residues.

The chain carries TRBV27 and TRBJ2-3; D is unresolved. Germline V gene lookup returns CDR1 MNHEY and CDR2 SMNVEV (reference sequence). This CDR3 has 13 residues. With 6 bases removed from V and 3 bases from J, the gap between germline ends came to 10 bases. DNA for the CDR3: TGTGCCAGCAGAACCTCCAAAACAGATACGCAGTATTTT. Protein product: CASRTSKTDTQYF.

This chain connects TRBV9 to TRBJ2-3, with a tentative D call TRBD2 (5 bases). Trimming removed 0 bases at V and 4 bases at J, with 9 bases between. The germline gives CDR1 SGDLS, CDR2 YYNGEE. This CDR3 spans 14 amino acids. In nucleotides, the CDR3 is TGTGCCAGCAGCGTAGAGTGGGAGTCAGATACGCAGTATTTT. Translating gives CASSVEWESDTQYF.

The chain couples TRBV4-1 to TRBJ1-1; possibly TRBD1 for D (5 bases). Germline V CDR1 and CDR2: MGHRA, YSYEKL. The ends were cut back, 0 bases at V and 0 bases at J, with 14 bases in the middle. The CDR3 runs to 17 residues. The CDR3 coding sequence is TGCGCCAGCAGCCAAGATGAGGAAGGACACATGAACACTGAAGCTTTCTTT. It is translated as CASSQDEEGHMNTEAFF.

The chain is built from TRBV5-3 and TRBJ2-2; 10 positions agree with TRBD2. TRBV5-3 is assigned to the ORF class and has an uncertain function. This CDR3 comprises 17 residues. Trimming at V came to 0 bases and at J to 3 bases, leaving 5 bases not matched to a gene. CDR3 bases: TGTGCCAGAAGCTTGGCCCAGCGGGAGGGGTACACCGGGGAGCTGTTTTTT. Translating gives CARSLAQREGYTGELFF.

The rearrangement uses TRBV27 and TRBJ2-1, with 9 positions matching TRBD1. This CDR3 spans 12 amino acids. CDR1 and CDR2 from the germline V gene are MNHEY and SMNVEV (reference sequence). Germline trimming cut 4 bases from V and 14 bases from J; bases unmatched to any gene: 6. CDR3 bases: TGTGCCAGCAGTTCCCCGGGACAGGGCGAGTTCTTC. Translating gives CASSSPGQGEFF.

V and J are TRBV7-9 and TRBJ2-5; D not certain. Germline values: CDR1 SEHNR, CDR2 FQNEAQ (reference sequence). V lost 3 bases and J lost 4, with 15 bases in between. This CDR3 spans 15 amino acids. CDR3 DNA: TGTGCCAGCAGCTTCTCGGTCCCCCGCGTAGAGACCCAGTACTTC. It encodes CASSFSVPRVETQYF.

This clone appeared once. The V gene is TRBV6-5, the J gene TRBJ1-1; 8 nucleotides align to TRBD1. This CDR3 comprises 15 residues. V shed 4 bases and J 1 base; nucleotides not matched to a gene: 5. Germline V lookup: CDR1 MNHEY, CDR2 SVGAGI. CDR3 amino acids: CASSFHGQGNTEAFF. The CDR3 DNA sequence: TGTGCCAGCAGTTTCCATGGACAGGGGAACACTGAAGCTTTCTTT.

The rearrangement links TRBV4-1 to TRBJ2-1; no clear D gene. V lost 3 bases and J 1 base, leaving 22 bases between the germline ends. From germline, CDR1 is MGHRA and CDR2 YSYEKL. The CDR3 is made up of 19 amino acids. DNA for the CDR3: TGCGCCAGCAGCCAGTATTTTCCCCGCCGGAGTGGGTCCTACAATGAGCAGTTCTTC. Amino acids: CASSQYFPRRSGSYNEQFF.

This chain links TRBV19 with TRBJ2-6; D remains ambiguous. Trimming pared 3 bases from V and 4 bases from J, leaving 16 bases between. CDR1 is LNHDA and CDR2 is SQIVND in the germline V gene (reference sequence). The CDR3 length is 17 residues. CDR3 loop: CASSIFWTLEGANVLTF. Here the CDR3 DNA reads TGTGCCAGTAGTATTTTCTGGACCCTTGAGGGGGCCAACGTCCTGACTTTC.

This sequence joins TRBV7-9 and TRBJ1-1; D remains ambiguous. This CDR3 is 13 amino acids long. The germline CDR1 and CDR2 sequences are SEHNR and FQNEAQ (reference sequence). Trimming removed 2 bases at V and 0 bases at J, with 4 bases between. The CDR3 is CASSLPMNTEAFF. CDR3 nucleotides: TGTGCCAGCAGCTTACCCATGAACACTGAAGCTTTCTTT.

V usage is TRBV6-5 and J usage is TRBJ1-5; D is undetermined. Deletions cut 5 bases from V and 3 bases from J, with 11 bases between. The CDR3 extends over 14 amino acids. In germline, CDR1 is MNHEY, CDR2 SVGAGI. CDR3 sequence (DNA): TGTGCCAGCAGTCCCTCCTCCTACAATCAGCCCCAGCATTTT. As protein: CASSPSSYNQPQHF.

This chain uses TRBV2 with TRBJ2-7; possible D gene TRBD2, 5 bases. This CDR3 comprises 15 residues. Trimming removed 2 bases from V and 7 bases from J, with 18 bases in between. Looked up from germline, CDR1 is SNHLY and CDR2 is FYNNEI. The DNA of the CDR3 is TGTGCCAGCAGTGAATACGGGGTGAACCTTTGGGAGCAGTACTTC. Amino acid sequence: CASSEYGVNLWEQYF.

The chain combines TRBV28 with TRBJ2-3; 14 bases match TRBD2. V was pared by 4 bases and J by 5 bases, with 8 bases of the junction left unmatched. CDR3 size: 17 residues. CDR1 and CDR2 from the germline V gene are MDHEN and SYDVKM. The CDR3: CASSSLGLAGVVDTQYF. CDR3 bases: TGTGCCAGCAGTTCTCTGGGACTAGCGGGAGTTGTAGATACGCAGTATTTT.

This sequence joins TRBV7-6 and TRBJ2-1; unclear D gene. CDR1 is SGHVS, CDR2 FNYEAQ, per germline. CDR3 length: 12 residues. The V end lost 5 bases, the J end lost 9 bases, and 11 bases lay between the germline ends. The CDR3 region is CASSVTESEQFF. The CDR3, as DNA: TGTGCCAGCAGCGTAACAGAGAGTGAGCAGTTCTTC. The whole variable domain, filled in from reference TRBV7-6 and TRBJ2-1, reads GAGVSQSPRYKVTKRGQDVALRCDPISGHVSLYWYRQALGQGPEFLTYFNYEAQQDKSGLPNDRFSAERPEGSISTLTIQRTEQRDSAMYRCASSVTESEQFFGPGTRLTVL.

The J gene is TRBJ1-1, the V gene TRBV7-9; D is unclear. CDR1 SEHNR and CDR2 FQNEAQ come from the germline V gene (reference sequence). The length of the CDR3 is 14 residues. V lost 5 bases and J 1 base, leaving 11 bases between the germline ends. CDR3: CASSLTGPNTEAFF. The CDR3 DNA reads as TGTGCCAGCAGCCTCACCGGGCCGAACACTGAAGCTTTCTTT.

CDR3 in amino acids: CASTPSIGDEQYF. The CDR3 nucleotides are TGTGCCAGCACACCCTCAATAGGGGACGAGCAGTACTTC. The chain uses TRBV19 and TRBJ2-5; TRBD1 is a possible D gene (5 bases). The J call is in doubt because the DNA end fits TRBJ2-7 better. The CDR3 is 13 residues long. Germline V gene data show CDR1 as LNHDA and CDR2 as SQIVND (reference sequence).

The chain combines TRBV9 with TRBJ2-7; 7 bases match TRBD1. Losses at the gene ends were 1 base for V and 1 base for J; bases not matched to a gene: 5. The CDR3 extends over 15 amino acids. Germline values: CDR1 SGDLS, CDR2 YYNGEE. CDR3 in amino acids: CASSVTGTESYEQYF. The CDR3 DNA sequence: TGTGCCAGCAGCGTAACCGGGACAGAGTCCTACGAGCAGTACTTC.

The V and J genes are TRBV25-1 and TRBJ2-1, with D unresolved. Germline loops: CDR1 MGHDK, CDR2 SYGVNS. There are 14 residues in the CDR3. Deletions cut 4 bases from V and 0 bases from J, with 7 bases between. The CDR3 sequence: CASSGQFSYNEQFF. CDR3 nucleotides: TGTGCCAGCAGTGGGCAGTTCTCCTACAATGAGCAGTTCTTC.

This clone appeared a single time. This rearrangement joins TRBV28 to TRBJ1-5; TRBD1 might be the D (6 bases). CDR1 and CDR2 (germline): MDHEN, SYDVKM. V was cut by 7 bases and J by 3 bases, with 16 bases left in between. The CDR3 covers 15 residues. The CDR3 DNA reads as TGTGCCAGCACCTCCCGCGGGGGCCTCAATCAGCCCCAGCATTTT. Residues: CASTSRGGLNQPQHF. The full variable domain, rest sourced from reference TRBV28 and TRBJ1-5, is DVKVTQSSRYLVKRTGEKVFLECVQDMDHENMFWYRQDPGLGLRLIYFSYDVKMKEKGDIPEGYSVSREKKERFSLILESASTNQTSMYLCASTSRGGLNQPQHFGDGTRLSIL.